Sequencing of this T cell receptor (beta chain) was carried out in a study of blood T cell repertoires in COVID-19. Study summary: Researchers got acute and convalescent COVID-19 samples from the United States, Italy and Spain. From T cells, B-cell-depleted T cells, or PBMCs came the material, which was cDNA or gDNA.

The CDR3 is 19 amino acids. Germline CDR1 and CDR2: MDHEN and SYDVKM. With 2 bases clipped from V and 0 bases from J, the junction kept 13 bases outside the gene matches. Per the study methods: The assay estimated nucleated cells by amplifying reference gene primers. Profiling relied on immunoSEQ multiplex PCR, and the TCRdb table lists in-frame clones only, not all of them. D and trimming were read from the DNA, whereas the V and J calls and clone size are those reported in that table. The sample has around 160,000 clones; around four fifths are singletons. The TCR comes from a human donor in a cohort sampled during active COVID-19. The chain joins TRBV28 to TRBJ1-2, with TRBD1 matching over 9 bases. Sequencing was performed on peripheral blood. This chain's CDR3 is CASSLNGGQGKGANYGYTF. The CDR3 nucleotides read TGTGCCAGCAGTTTAAACGGGGGACAGGGAAAGGGAGCTAACTATGGCTACACCTTC.